The rows below give T cell receptor beta chains drawn from one sample of a study of chronic HIV infection and antiretroviral therapy. Each CDR3 protein is one row after TCRdb ran MiXCR on the 5' RACE reads. Of approximately 30,000 distinct CDR3 sequences listed, 7% to 10% are singletons. The sample comprised peripheral blood. The receptor source for this set is an adult who had HIV and had not received antiretroviral therapy, or was an uninfected healthy control (not recorded which). CDR3s include the opening cysteine and the closing phenylalanine or tryptophan. D genes are given only for firm matches.

j_gene | v_gene | d_gene | CDR3aa
TRBJ2-7 | TRBV9 | . | CASSVATRGIHEQYF
TRBJ2-3 | TRBV20-1 | TRBD2 | CSARGGLAGVSDTQYF
TRBJ1-1 | TRBV29-1 | . | CSVMRPLNTEAFF
TRBJ2-7 | TRBV4-3 | TRBD1 | CASSQDPGQVAYEQYF
TRBJ1-1 | TRBV9 | . | CASSVSPWGEAQVEAFF
TRBJ1-2 | TRBV20-1 | . | CSASPYGDTF
TRBJ2-5 | TRBV11-3 | . | CASSRGRGETQYF
TRBJ1-5 | TRBV9 | . | CASSPGGQSNQPQHF
TRBJ2-1 | TRBV2 | . | CASSEEGTAYNEQFF
TRBJ2-5 | TRBV7-9 | . | CASSLAGPFQETQYF
TRBJ1-4 | TRBV3-1 | TRBD1 | CASSQPGTGDEKLFF
TRBJ2-5 | TRBV25-1 | TRBD1 | CASRDRKETQYF
TRBJ1-4 | TRBV4-1 | . | CASSWEMTNEKLFF
TRBJ2-3 | TRBV11-2 | . | CASSWRSAAGTDTQYF
TRBJ2-1 | TRBV28 | . | CASSLGEIEQFF
TRBJ2-1 | TRBV6-2/TRBV6-3 | . | CASSYWDQGYNEQFF
TRBJ2-7 | TRBV3-1 | TRBD2 | CASSPAGLAGSSYEQYF
TRBJ1-1 | TRBV20-1 | . | CSARAGRGESPNTEAFF
TRBJ2-3 | TRBV7-6 | . | CASSLAPSSGTDTQYF
TRBJ1-5 | TRBV29-1 | . | CSVQGTPNQPQHF
TRBJ2-1 | TRBV7-8 | . | CASSLVPRGDEQFF
TRBJ2-1 | TRBV20-1 | TRBD2 | CSASTSGSDEQFF
TRBJ2-5 | TRBV20-1 | . | CSARSLLANSGAGQETQYF
TRBJ1-4 | TRBV10-3 | . | CAISDEGNEKLFF
TRBJ1-1 | TRBV29-1 | . | CTTTGNTEAFF
TRBJ1-1 | TRBV27 | . | CASSPRTTPNTEAFF
TRBJ2-2 | TRBV28 | TRBD2 | CATRRLAGTGELFF
TRBJ2-1 | TRBV6-4 | TRBD1 | CASSDGTVNEQFF
TRBJ1-5 | TRBV10-1 | TRBD1 | CATLRDRTASGNQPQHF
TRBJ2-3 | TRBV29-1 | . | CSVEDGQSTDTQYF
TRBJ2-2 | TRBV20-1 | . | CSAPRAGNTGELFF
TRBJ2-3 | TRBV10-3 | TRBD2 | CAISGRAEDTQYF
TRBJ2-2 | TRBV3-1 | . | CASSQIREFGELFF
TRBJ2-7 | TRBV12-5 | TRBD2 | CASGPGGAQYF
TRBJ2-3 | TRBV7-6 | TRBD2 | CASSTGTSGDTQYF
TRBJ2-5 | TRBV29-1 | TRBD2 | CSVLGASGAQETQYF
TRBJ2-5 | TRBV9 | TRBD2 | CASSVRGLATQETQYF
TRBJ1-6 | TRBV7-9 | . | CASSFMQGRDSPLHF
TRBJ1-6 | TRBV6-5 | . | CASSYSLGDTLHF
TRBJ2-3 | TRBV6-2/TRBV6-3 | . | CASRLSSTDTQYF
TRBJ2-2 | TRBV25-1 | . | CASSASRGAGELFF
TRBJ2-1 | TRBV29-1 | TRBD2 | CSLAGSYNEQFF
TRBJ2-3 | TRBV6-5 | TRBD1 | CASSSGQGWADTQYF
TRBJ2-2 | TRBV20-1 | . | CSAYDSRANTGELFF
TRBJ2-1 | TRBV4-1 | . | CASSQAGVSYNEQFF
TRBJ1-2 | TRBV29-1 | TRBD1 | CSPGQGHGYTF
TRBJ1-2 | TRBV29-1 | . | CSVEEDRVYGYTF
TRBJ1-1 | TRBV2 | . | CASRKELNTEAFF
TRBJ2-1 | TRBV20-1 | . | CSAPLGYNEQFF
TRBJ1-2 | TRBV6-2/TRBV6-3 | . | CASSFSGYGYTF
TRBJ2-3 | TRBV2 | . | CASSTDTQYF
TRBJ2-1 | TRBV27 | TRBD2 | CASRGSGRESYNEQFF
TRBJ2-7 | TRBV7-2 | . | CASSLVPGAGREQYF